What follows is one T cell receptor beta chain and its context. This record belongs to a study of T-cell reconstitution after alpha-beta-depleted transplantation in children. Trimming removed 4 bases from V and 8 bases from J; junction bases left unmatched: 14. Germline V lookup: CDR1 SGHDT, CDR2 YYEEEE. The CDR3 totals 16 residues. Unique molecular identifiers were used in preparing the TCRbeta library. From the PCR reads, TCRdb called clonotypes with MiXCR, one entry per CDR3 protein. The table lists roughly 500,000 distinct CDR3 sequences, about 33% of them singletons. Sequenced here: PBMCs from the stem cell graft donor, sampled from the stem cell graft. The chain carries TRBV5-6 and TRBJ1-1, with TRBD1 matching 10 bases. This TCR came from a human donor who donated a stem cell graft to a child with aplastic anemia. The CDR3 protein is CASSHRQGAIAGEAFF. The CDR3 DNA reads as TGTGCCAGCAGCCACAGACAGGGGGCAATTGCCGGAGAAGCTTTCTTT.